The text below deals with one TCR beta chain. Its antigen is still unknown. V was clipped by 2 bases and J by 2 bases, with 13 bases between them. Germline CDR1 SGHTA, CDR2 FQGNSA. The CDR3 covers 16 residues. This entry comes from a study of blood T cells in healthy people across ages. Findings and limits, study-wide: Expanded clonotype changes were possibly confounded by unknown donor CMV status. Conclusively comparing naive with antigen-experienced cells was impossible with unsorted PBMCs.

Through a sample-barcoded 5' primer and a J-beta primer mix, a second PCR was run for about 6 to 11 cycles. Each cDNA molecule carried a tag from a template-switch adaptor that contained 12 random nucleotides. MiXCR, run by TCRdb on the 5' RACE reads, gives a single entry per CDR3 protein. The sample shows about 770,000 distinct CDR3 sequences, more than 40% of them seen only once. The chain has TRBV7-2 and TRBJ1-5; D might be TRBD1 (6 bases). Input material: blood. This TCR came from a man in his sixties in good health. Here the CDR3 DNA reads TGTGCCAGCAGCTTATACGGGGGGCCAGGCAATCAGCCCCAGCATTTT. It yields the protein CASSLYGGPGNQPQHF.